This passage covers 30 T cell receptor beta chains from one sample sequenced in a study of blood T cell repertoires in COVID-19. Generated by immunoSEQ multiplex PCR, the TCRdb table keeps only in-frame clones and is missing some. Of more than 200,000 clones detected, over 70% appear once; the ten largest clones hold 7.9%. The sequencing input was peripheral blood. The receptor source for this set is a woman of 80 years or more with acute or convalescent COVID-19.

The chain's CDR3 is CASSQGGGLYNEQFF. The CDR3 bases are TGTGCCAGCAGCCAAGGGGGAGGACTATACAATGAGCAGTTCTTC. This chain joins TRBV3-1 (or the pseudogene TRBV3-2) and TRBJ2-1; TRBD2 is a possible D gene (6 bases). Germline assignment: CDR1 LGHDT and CDR2 YNNKEL (reference sequence). CDR3 length: 15 amino acids. V was cut by 1 base and J by 4 bases, with 11 bases left in between.

The gene calls are TRBV5-4 and TRBJ1-6, with unresolved D. Trimming pared 1 base from V and 8 bases from J, leaving 10 bases between. Germline V gene lookup returns CDR1 SGHNT and CDR2 YYREEE (reference sequence). This CDR3 has 14 residues. The CDR3: CASSLIQEDSPLHF. The CDR3 bases are TGTGCCAGCAGCTTGATTCAGGAAGATTCACCCCTCCACTTT.

The chain carries TRBV11-2 and TRBJ2-7; TRBD2 aligns across 8 bases. Losses at the gene ends were 0 bases for V and 4 bases for J; bases not matched to a gene: 11. CDR3 length: 17 amino acids. Germline assignment: CDR1 SGHAT and CDR2 FQNNGV. CDR3 loop: CASSLEVVAGYAYEQYF. CDR3 in DNA: TGTGCCAGCAGCTTAGAGGTGGTAGCGGGATATGCTTACGAGCAGTACTTC.

The chain carries TRBV24-1 and TRBJ1-6, with D possibly being TRBD1 (6 bases). The V end was cut by 0 bases, the J end by 11 bases, with 13 bases between. Per germline, CDR1 KGHDR and CDR2 SFDVKD. The length of the CDR3 is 15 residues. The CDR3 here is CATSDLGQGPTPLHF. The CDR3 nucleotides read TGTGCCACCAGTGATTTGGGGCAGGGGCCCACACCCCTCCACTTT.

The genes are TRBV11-2 and TRBJ1-5; TRBD1 agrees at 8 bases. Germline assignment: CDR1 SGHAT and CDR2 FQNNGV. With V trimmed by 1 base and J by 6 bases, 11 bases remained unmatched. The CDR3 is 17 residues long. The DNA for the CDR3 is TGTGCCAGCAGCTTAGGCTCCGGACAGGGCGGGGTTCAGCCCCAGCATTTT. Protein sequence: CASSLGSGQGGVQPQHF. The full variable domain, with the rest looked up from reference TRBV11-2 and TRBJ1-5, is EAGVAQSPRYKIIEKRQSVAFWCNPISGHATLYWYQQILGQGPKLLIQFQNNGVVDDSQLPKDRFSAERLKGVDSTLKIQPAKLEDSAVYLCASSLGSGQGGVQPQHFGDGTRLSIL.

The chain couples TRBV5-4 to TRBJ2-1, with TRBD2 matching over 7 bases. CDR1 is SGHNT and CDR2 is YYREEE in the germline V gene (reference sequence). This CDR3 region has 15 residues. V lost 4 bases to trimming and J lost 3 bases; unmatched junction nucleotides: 7. The CDR3 bases are TGTGCCAGCAGCCCACGGCGGGAGATCTACAATGAGCAGTTCTTC. It is translated as CASSPRREIYNEQFF.

The chain joins TRBV5-1 to TRBJ1-2; 9 bases agree with TRBD1. CDR1 is SGHRS and CDR2 is YFSETQ in the germline V gene. The V and J ends lost 4 bases and 2 bases, in that order; junction bases with no gene match: 12. The CDR3 runs to 17 residues. The CDR3 here is CASSHLSTGGANYGYTF. CDR3 sequence (DNA): TGCGCCAGCAGCCACCTTTCGACAGGGGGTGCAAACTATGGCTACACCTTC. Full variable domain (outside the CDR3, taken from reference TRBV5-1 and TRBJ1-2): KAGVTQTPRYLIKTRGQQVTLSCSPISGHRSVSWYQQTPGQGLQFLFEYFSETQRNKGNFPGRFSGRQFSNSRSEMNVSTLELGDSALYLCASSHLSTGGANYGYTFGSGTRLTVV.

The genes are TRBV9 and TRBJ2-3, with 9 bases that match TRBD2. The V gene end was trimmed by 2 bases and the J gene end by 2 bases; junction bases not matched to a gene: 6. The CDR3 consists of 16 residues. The germline V gene encodes CDR1 SGDLS and CDR2 YYNGEE. CDR3 in amino acids: CASSVDSGRPTDTQYF. DNA of the CDR3: TGTGCCAGCAGCGTGGATAGCGGGAGACCCACAGATACGCAGTATTTT.

The chain is built from TRBV28 and TRBJ2-1; 9 bases align to TRBD2. The CDR3 contains 16 residues. V dropped 6 bases and J dropped 3; count of bases not matched to a gene: 9. CDR1 is MDHEN, CDR2 SYDVKM, per germline. CDR3 in DNA: TGTGCCAGCAGGCGTACTAGCGGGCCAAACTACAATGAGCAGTTCTTC. Its protein is CASRRTSGPNYNEQFF.

The chain combines TRBV7-2 with TRBJ2-1, with D tentatively TRBD1 (6 bases). V lost 5 bases and J 0 bases, leaving 11 bases between the germline ends. This CDR3 spans 15 amino acids. Germline lookup yields CDR1 SGHTA and CDR2 FQGNSA. The CDR3 spells CASSPQDSSYNEQFF. The CDR3 bases are TGTGCCAGCAGCCCACAGGACAGCTCCTACAATGAGCAGTTCTTC. Combining the CDR3 with reference TRBV7-2 and TRBJ2-1 gives the whole variable domain GAGVSQSPSNKVTEKGKDVELRCDPISGHTALYWYRQSLGQGLEFLIYFQGNSAPDKSGLPSDRFSAERTGGSVSTLTIQRTQQEDSAVYLCASSPQDSSYNEQFFGPGTRLTVL.

This rearrangement joins TRBV10-3 to TRBJ2-7; D is perhaps TRBD2 (5 bases). Germline CDR1 reads ENHRY; CDR2 reads SYGVKD. Trimming removed 3 bases from V and 2 bases from J, with 20 bases in between. The CDR3 has 17 amino acids. The CDR3 DNA sequence: TGTGCCATCAGTGACCTACGAGGAGGTTATAGAACCTACGAGCAGTACTTC. Residues: CAISDLRGGYRTYEQYF.

V is TRBV19 and J is TRBJ1-4; D perhaps matches TRBD1 (5 bases). From germline, CDR1 is LNHDA and CDR2 SQIVND (reference sequence). V shed 4 bases and J shed 10 bases, with 16 bases lying between them. CDR3 length: 14 amino acids. The CDR3 spells CASSTSDGGGKLFF. Here the CDR3 DNA reads TGTGCCAGTAGTACTTCGGATGGGGGGGGAAAACTGTTTTTT.

This sequence joins TRBV9 and TRBJ2-1, with 7 bases lining up with TRBD1. The J segment lost 4 bases and the V segment lost 4 bases, leaving 8 bases of the junction unmatched. CDR3 length: 15 residues. Germline lookup yields CDR1 SGDLS and CDR2 YYNGEE. The CDR3 sequence: CASSPLRGRYNEQFF. The CDR3 DNA follows: TGTGCCAGCAGCCCCCTGAGGGGGCGGTACAATGAGCAGTTCTTC.

The CDR3 loop is CASRLGSGSTYGYTF. The CDR3 coding sequence is TGTGCCAGCAGGTTGGGGAGTGGGAGCACCTATGGCTACACCTTC. The chain recombines TRBV7-9 with TRBJ1-2; D is unclear. Germline CDR1 SEHNR, CDR2 FQNEAQ (reference sequence). The CDR3 loop spans 15 amino acids. V lost 6 bases and J lost 4, with 18 bases in between.

The J gene is TRBJ2-3, the V gene TRBV4-1; TRBD2 aligns across 8 bases. The germline V gene encodes CDR1 MGHRA and CDR2 YSYEKL. V trimming: 3 bases; J trimming: 0 bases; junction bases outside the gene matches: 11. This CDR3 contains 18 residues. This CDR3 is CASSQGRDPSGSTDTQYF. CDR3 in DNA: TGCGCCAGCAGCCAGGGCCGGGATCCTAGCGGGAGCACAGATACGCAGTATTTT.

The V and J genes are TRBV4-1 and TRBJ2-2, with TRBD1 matching 8 bases. The CDR3 sequence is 20 residues long. The trim removed 4 bases at V and 1 base at J, leaving 17 bases unmatched. CDR1 MGHRA and CDR2 YSYEKL come from the germline V gene. The CDR3 DNA follows: TGCGCCAGCAGCCGGACCCGGACAGGGTTTATCGTTGAGAACACCGGGGAGCTGTTTTTT. It codes for CASSRTRTGFIVENTGELFF.

This rearrangement joins TRBV5-1 to TRBJ2-3; 12 bases map to TRBD2. The trim removed 5 bases at V and 1 base at J, leaving 2 bases unmatched. Germline lookup yields CDR1 SGHRS and CDR2 YFSETQ. The CDR3 loop spans 15 amino acids. The DNA of the CDR3 is TGCGCCAGCAGGAGGACTAGCGGGGGCACAGATACGCAGTATTTT. As protein: CASRRTSGGTDTQYF.

In this sample, this clone turned up a few times. The CDR3 is CASRKQGGNQPQHF. DNA for the CDR3: TGTGCCAGCAGGAAGCAGGGTGGCAATCAGCCCCAGCATTTT. The chain carries TRBV27 and TRBJ1-5, with D maybe TRBD1 (5 bases). CDR3 length equals 14 residues. Per the germline V gene, CDR1 is MNHEY and CDR2 is SMNVEV (reference sequence). The ends were cut back, 6 bases at V and 2 bases at J, with 11 bases in the middle.

This sequence joins TRBV4-2 and TRBJ2-3; TRBD2 aligns across 9 bases. The CDR3 has 16 residues. Germline assignment: CDR1 LGHNA and CDR2 YNFKEQ. Losses at the gene ends were 2 bases for V and 2 bases for J; bases not matched to a gene: 5. The chain's CDR3 is CASSQLLAGITDTQYF. CDR3 coding DNA: TGTGCCAGCAGCCAACTTCTAGCGGGGATCACAGATACGCAGTATTTT.

V usage is TRBV5-8 and J usage is TRBJ2-3; 8 bases fit TRBD2. Germline values: CDR1 SGHTS, CDR2 YDEGEE. The trim removed 5 bases at V and 11 bases at J, leaving 7 bases unmatched. The CDR3 spans 12 residues. The CDR3, as DNA: TGTGCCAGCAGGTCACTAGCGGAGGGGCAGTATTTT. As protein: CASRSLAEGQYF.

This clone appeared once. The chain has TRBV5-1 and TRBJ2-5; tentative D call: TRBD1 (6 bases). Germline CDR1 reads SGHRS; CDR2 reads YFSETQ. V lost 4 bases to trimming and J lost 4 bases, with 17 bases between them. The CDR3 runs to 15 residues. The CDR3 here is CASSRLTEGGETQYF. For the CDR3, the DNA is TGCGCCAGCAGCCGCCTGACAGAAGGGGGAGAGACCCAGTACTTC.

The chain combines TRBV5-1 with TRBJ1-1, with D perhaps TRBD1 (6 bases). Germline loops: CDR1 SGHRS, CDR2 YFSETQ. Trimming took 2 bases from V and 1 from J, leaving 9 bases between them. This CDR3 comprises 14 residues. Here the CDR3 DNA reads TGCGCCAGCAGCTTTTTGGACAGGAACACTGAAGCTTTCTTT. It specifies CASSFLDRNTEAFF. The full variable domain, completed using reference TRBV5-1 and TRBJ1-1, is KAGVTQTPRYLIKTRGQQVTLSCSPISGHRSVSWYQQTPGQGLQFLFEYFSETQRNKGNFPGRFSGRQFSNSRSEMNVSTLELGDSALYLCASSFLDRNTEAFFGQGTRLTVV.

The chain uses TRBV28 and TRBJ1-6, with D perhaps matching TRBD1 (6 bases). Trimming stripped 3 bases from V and 3 bases from J, with 18 bases between. This CDR3 is 18 amino acids long. Per germline, CDR1 MDHEN and CDR2 SYDVKM. This chain's CDR3 is CASSFSGSRGIYNSPLHF. DNA of the CDR3: TGTGCCAGCAGTTTTTCAGGGTCTAGGGGGATCTATAATTCACCCCTCCACTTT. Variable domain in full (rest from reference TRBV28 and TRBJ1-6): DVKVTQSSRYLVKRTGEKVFLECVQDMDHENMFWYRQDPGLGLRLIYFSYDVKMKEKGDIPEGYSVSREKKERFSLILESASTNQTSMYLCASSFSGSRGIYNSPLHFGNGTRLTVT.

In this sample, this clone turned up a few times. Here the CDR3 reads CASSLGPGLVHEQYF. As DNA, the CDR3 is TGTGCCAGCAGCTTAGGCCCGGGACTCGTCCACGAGCAGTACTTC. The rearrangement joins TRBV11-3 to TRBJ2-7; D is possibly TRBD2 (6 bases). In germline, CDR1 is SGHNT, CDR2 YENEEA. The CDR3 covers 15 residues. The germline V and J ends were trimmed by 1 base and 5 bases, with 15 bases remaining between them.

The chain carries TRBV2 and TRBJ1-3; D uncertain. Germline loops: CDR1 SNHLY, CDR2 FYNNEI. CDR3 length: 14 amino acids. Deletions cut 7 bases from V and 0 bases from J, with 10 bases between. CDR3 sequence: CASIRRISGNTIYF. DNA of the CDR3: TGTGCCAGCATAAGGCGGATCTCTGGAAACACCATATATTTT.

For the CDR3, the DNA is TGTGCCAGCAGCTTAGGACAGGGGAGGGACACCGGGGAGCTGTTTTTT. The encoded protein is CASSLGQGRDTGELFF. V usage is TRBV7-9 and J usage is TRBJ2-2; weak D call: TRBD1 (8 bases). V was cut by 1 base and J by 3 bases, with 12 bases left in between. There are 16 residues in the CDR3. Looked up from germline, CDR1 is SEHNR and CDR2 is FQNEAQ (reference sequence).

The V call is TRBV30, the J call TRBJ1-1; D call uncertain. The ends were cut back, 7 bases at V and 5 bases at J, with 11 bases in the middle. The germline CDR1 and CDR2 sequences are GTSNPN and SVGIG (reference sequence). The CDR3 length is 11 residues. The CDR3 region has the DNA TGTGCCTTTGGCCGGGTAACTGAAGCTTTCTTT. Encoded protein: CAFGRVTEAFF.

This sequence joins TRBV7-9 and TRBJ1-2; tentatively, D is TRBD1 (5 bases). The V end was cut by 2 bases, the J end by 4 bases, with 8 bases between. CDR1 and CDR2 from the germline V gene are SEHNR and FQNEAQ (reference sequence). The CDR3 is 13 residues long. The CDR3 coding sequence is TGTGCCAGCAGCTTACAGGGTCTCTATGGCTACACCTTC. It translates to CASSLQGLYGYTF.

This clone was seen a single time. The rearrangement links TRBV2 to TRBJ2-5; 11 nucleotides match TRBD2. Germline loops: CDR1 SNHLY, CDR2 FYNNEI. Trimming cost V 7 bases and J 5 bases; bases outside gene matches: 12. This CDR3 spans 16 amino acids. The CDR3 sequence is CASKPLAGGPFETQYF. The DNA of the CDR3 is TGTGCCAGCAAACCCTTAGCGGGAGGGCCTTTTGAGACCCAGTACTTC.

The chain has TRBV2 and TRBJ2-2, with TRBD2 identical over 7 bases. The V segment lost 3 bases and the J segment 1 base; nucleotides outside the gene matches: 2. This CDR3 is 15 amino acids long. The germline gives CDR1 SNHLY, CDR2 FYNNEI. The CDR3 DNA reads TGTGCCAGCAGTGAGTGGGAGGGGAACACCGGGGAGCTGTTTTTT. Translating it yields CASSEWEGNTGELFF.